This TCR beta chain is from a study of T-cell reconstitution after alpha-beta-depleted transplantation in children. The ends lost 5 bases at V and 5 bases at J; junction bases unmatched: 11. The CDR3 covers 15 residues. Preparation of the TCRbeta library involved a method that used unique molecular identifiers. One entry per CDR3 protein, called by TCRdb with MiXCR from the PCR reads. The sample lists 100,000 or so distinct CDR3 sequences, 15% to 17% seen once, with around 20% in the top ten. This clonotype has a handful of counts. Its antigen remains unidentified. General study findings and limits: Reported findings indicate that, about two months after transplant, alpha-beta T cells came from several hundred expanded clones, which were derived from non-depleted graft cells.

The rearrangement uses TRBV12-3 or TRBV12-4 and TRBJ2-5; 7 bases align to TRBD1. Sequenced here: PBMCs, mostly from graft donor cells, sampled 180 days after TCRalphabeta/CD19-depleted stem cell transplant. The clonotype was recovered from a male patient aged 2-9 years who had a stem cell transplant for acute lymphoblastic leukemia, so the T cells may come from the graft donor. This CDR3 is CASSLQTGSSETQYF. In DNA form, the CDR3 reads TGTGCCAGCAGTCTCCAGACAGGGTCGTCGGAGACCCAGTACTTC.